A selection of T cell receptor beta chains follows, all from one sample in a study of blood T cell repertoires in COVID-19. Libraries were prepared by immunoSEQ multiplex PCR; TCRdb keeps only in-frame clonotypes and omits some of them. In the table there are roughly 340,000 clones, over 75% of which are singletons. The sample consisted of PBMCs or T cells enriched from blood (not recorded which). Receptors originate from a man aged 18 to 35 who had recovered from COVID-19. Both conserved end residues are part of each CDR3. D genes are given only for firm matches.

-,TRBV6-1,CASSEGTYNQPQHF
-,TRBV6-5,CAVEDNSGNTIYF
TRBD1,TRBV5-1,CASSWGQGDEKLFF
TRBD1,TRBV3-1/TRBV3-2,CASSRNRGGTDTQYF
TRBD1,TRBV28,CASSSGQGTNYGYTF
-,TRBV6-1,CASSEAWASNTEAFF
-,TRBV15,CATSRDDSYYGYTF
-,TRBV5-1,CASSLGSGLDTEAFF
-,TRBV2,CASSRRAGELFF
-,TRBV13,CASSTRGINYGYTF
-,TRBV11-2,CASSSFAGNTIYF
TRBD2,TRBV9,CASSPRRGGGTDTQYF